This is a list of T cell receptor beta chains from one sample in a study of blood T cell repertoires in COVID-19. Assay used: immunoSEQ multiplex PCR; TCRdb lists only in-frame clones, some missing. The sample holds approximately 190,000 clones, about 80% seen once. Material: PBMCs or T cells enriched from blood (not recorded which). Receptors originate from a man aged 40-49 years who had recovered from COVID-19. CDR3s include the opening cysteine and the closing phenylalanine or tryptophan. A D gene is named only where the DNA matches it firmly. Only part of the rows carry a size: once, few, many, or a class if the clone is expanded.

d_gene	abundance	v_gene	j_gene	CDR3nt	CDR3aa
TRBD1	NA	TRBV3-1/TRBV3-2	TRBJ1-3	TGTGCCAGCAGCCAAGTTCGACAGGGAAACTCTGGAAACACCATATATTTT	CASSQVRQGNSGNTIYF
NA	NA	TRBV6-2/TRBV6-3	TRBJ1-1	TGTGCCAGCAGTTTTACGCAGGGGCAATTGAACACTGAAGCTTTCTTT	CASSFTQGQLNTEAFF
NA	NA	TRBV19	TRBJ1-1	TGTGCCAGTAGCCAACAGGGTGTAGGCACTGAAGCTTTCTTT	CASSQQGVGTEAFF
TRBD2	NA	TRBV28	TRBJ2-6	TGTGCCAGCAGCCCCGGGACTAGCGGAAGCTCTGGGGCCAACGTCCTGACTTTC	CASSPGTSGSSGANVLTF
NA	NA	TRBV4-1	TRBJ1-5	TGCGCCAGCAGCCACACAGGGCCTACAAATCAGCCCCAGCATTTT	CASSHTGPTNQPQHF
TRBD2	once	TRBV6-5	TRBJ2-1	TGTGCCAGCAGTTACGATCAGGGAGCGGGGCACAATGAGCAGTTCTTC	CASSYDQGAGHNEQFF
NA	once	TRBV5-6	TRBJ1-1	TGTGCCAGCAGCTTTGGACAGCCGAACACTGAAGCTTTCTTT	CASSFGQPNTEAFF
NA	NA	TRBV5-1	TRBJ2-5	TGCGCCAGCAGCGCCCCCAGGAGGGGTGGGGAGACCCAGTACTTC	CASSAPRRGGETQYF
TRBD1	NA	TRBV5-1	TRBJ1-2	TGCGCCAGCAGGGAGGGACAGATCTATGGCTACACCTTC	CASREGQIYGYTF
TRBD1	once	TRBV11-3	TRBJ1-1	TGTGCCAGCAGCCGAGACAGGGGCGCTGAAGCTTTCTTT	CASSRDRGAEAFF
NA	NA	TRBV18	TRBJ2-5	TGTGCCAGCTCAGCGGACAGCCAAGAGACCCAGTACTTC	CASSADSQETQYF
NA	NA	TRBV2	TRBJ1-5	TGTGCCAGCAGTGAGACAGGACTTAGCAATCAGCCCCAGCATTTT	CASSETGLSNQPQHF
TRBD2	many	TRBV5-6	TRBJ2-5	TGTGCCAGCAGCTTGGAAGGGACTAGCGGCGGGACCCAGTACTTC	CASSLEGTSGGTQYF
NA	NA	TRBV27	TRBJ1-2	TGTGCCAGCAGTTTCCGGGGTAGTAGGGGCTACACCTTC	CASSFRGSRGYTF
TRBD1	NA	TRBV27	TRBJ1-2	TGTGCCAGCGGGGACAGGGGGCTCGGCTACACCTTC	CASGDRGLGYTF
NA	NA	TRBV5-5	TRBJ2-2	TGTGCCAGCAGCTGGGGACAATCCACCGGGGAGCTGTTTTTT	CASSWGQSTGELFF
NA	once	TRBV19	TRBJ2-2	TGTGCCAGTAGGAAGTTGGCAGGGAACACCGGGGAGCTGTTTTTT	CASRKLAGNTGELFF
NA	NA	TRBV12-3/TRBV12-4	TRBJ1-1	TGTGCCAGCACCCAGGGGCACACTGAAGCTTTCTTT	CASTQGHTEAFF
TRBD2	NA	TRBV3-1/TRBV3-2	TRBJ2-3	TGTGCCAGCAGCCGCCTCAGGTTACGGGGAGGGGTTCCAGATACGCAGTATTTT	CASSRLRLRGGVPDTQYF
TRBD1	NA	TRBV10-1	TRBJ1-2	TGCGCCAGCAGTGGGGAGGCAGGGACAGGCGATGGCTACACCTTC	CASSGEAGTGDGYTF
NA	NA	TRBV2	TRBJ1-6	TGTGCCAGCAGTGAAGCCGTTTGGGGGGGGTCACCCCTCCACTTT	CASSEAVWGGSPLHF
TRBD2	NA	TRBV18	TRBJ2-1	TGTGCCAGCTCACCACCCGTAGCGGGGGGCCGCAATGAGCAGTTCTTC	CASSPPVAGGRNEQFF